This T cell receptor beta chain comes out of a study of response to subunit inactivated influenza vaccine. TCRdb re-derived calls from the RT-PCR reads in MiXCR, one entry per CDR3 protein. The profile covers 630,000 or so distinct CDR3 sequences, with about 15% appearing a single time and more than 9% taken by the ten largest. The CDR3 is 15 amino acids. The junction had 7 bases not matched to a gene; V was cut back by 9 bases and J by 0 bases. CDR1 SEHNR and CDR2 FQNEAQ come from the germline V gene (reference sequence). The source was PBMCs from blood, collected 12 days after vaccination. This chain joins TRBV7-9 and TRBJ2-2, with 7 bases fitting TRBD2. This clonotype originated in a man aged 50-59 years who received an inactivated influenza vaccine. CDR3 sequence reads: CARGTSATNTGELFF. The CDR3 DNA follows: TGTGCCAGGGGAACTAGCGCCACGAACACCGGGGAGCTGTTTTTT. Using reference TRBV7-9 and TRBJ2-2 for the parts outside the CDR3, the full variable domain is DTGVSQNPRHKITKRGQNVTFRCDPISEHNRLYWYRQTLGQGPEFLTYFQNEAQLEKSRLLSDRFSAERPKGSFSTLEIQRTEQGDSAMYLCARGTSATNTGELFFGEGSRLTVL.